The 7 T cell receptor beta chains below come from one sample, sequenced in a study of T cell repertoires in cytomegalovirus infection. TCRdb passed the reads through MiXCR, listing each CDR3 protein once. The sample yields hundreds of thousands of distinct CDR3 sequences, about 31% seen once. These receptors have no identified antigens. The sequenced sample was cultured CD8+ T cells from PBMCs, obtained from culture after CMV antigen stimulation. Receptors originate from a human donor in good health (CMV status not recorded). Some clones in this sample may be carry-over from other donors' samples.

This clonotype was counted between two and nine times. The rearrangement joins TRBV24-1 to TRBJ2-3; D remains ambiguous. This CDR3 contains 15 residues. V gave up 3 bases and J gave up 3 bases, with 12 bases separating them. Germline assignment: CDR1 KGHDR and CDR2 SFDVKD. CDR3 in DNA: TGTGCCACCAGTGATAGGGAATCCCAAACAGATACGCAGTATTTT. It is translated as CATSDRESQTDTQYF.

V is TRBV27 and J is TRBJ1-1; D is perhaps TRBD1 (5 bases). V lost 5 bases, J lost 5 bases, and 15 bases lay in between. The CDR3 is made up of 14 amino acids. Germline assignment: CDR1 MNHEY and CDR2 SMNVEV (reference sequence). In nucleotides, the CDR3 is TGTGCCAGCAGTCGGTGGGGGGGGGTAACTGAAGCTTTCTTT. Its protein product is CASSRWGGVTEAFF.

The J gene is TRBJ2-1, the V gene TRBV5-1; 9 bases agree with TRBD1. The germline gives CDR1 SGHRS, CDR2 YFSETQ. The CDR3 spans 15 residues. The ends lost 5 bases at V and 2 bases at J; junction bases unmatched: 5. For the CDR3, the DNA is TGCGCCAGCAGTCCTAACAGGGGGCCCTACAATGAGCAGTTCTTC. This encodes CASSPNRGPYNEQFF.

The V call is TRBV27, the J call TRBJ1-5; D unresolved. V lost 5 bases to trimming and J lost 7 bases, with 12 bases between them. CDR1 is MNHEY and CDR2 is SMNVEV in the germline V gene (reference sequence). The CDR3 spans 13 residues. The CDR3 loop is CASSGSERQPQHF. The DNA of the CDR3 is TGTGCCAGCAGTGGAAGCGAGAGGCAGCCCCAGCATTTT.

The chain carries TRBV12-3 or TRBV12-4 and TRBJ2-5, with 9 bases matching TRBD1. Losses at the gene ends were 0 bases for V and 4 bases for J; bases not matched to a gene: 9. The CDR3 sequence is 17 residues long. Here the CDR3 reads CASSLASRTGEGETQYF. In nucleotides, the CDR3 is TGTGCCAGCAGTTTAGCTTCCCGGACAGGGGAGGGAGAGACCCAGTACTTC.

Only a few counts were recorded for this clonotype. The chain couples TRBV6-5 to TRBJ1-1; D is unresolved. The CDR3 covers 11 residues. Germline values: CDR1 MNHEY, CDR2 SVGAGI. Trimming took 0 bases from V and 7 from J, leaving 3 bases between them. CDR3 nucleotide sequence: TGTGCCAGCAGTTACTCGCATGAAGCTTTCTTT. The encoded protein is CASSYSHEAFF.

This clonotype was detected many times. The J gene is TRBJ1-5, the V gene TRBV27; D remains unclear. Germline CDR1 is MNHEY and CDR2 is SMNVEV (reference sequence). This CDR3 contains 12 residues. Between the trimmed V and J ends, which lost 8 bases and 1 base, there was a span of 6 bases. Here the CDR3 reads CASSRSNQPQHF. The CDR3 nucleotides read TGTGCCAGCTCCCGGAGCAATCAGCCCCAGCATTTT.